This TCR beta chain was sequenced during a study of Graves' ophthalmopathy and Graves' hyperthyroidism. Study-wide context: Blood was drawn at initial diagnosis, before any treatment.

This clonotype was found many times. Its antigen is unidentified. This CDR3 contains 13 residues. The V end lost 10 bases, the J end lost 6 bases, and 18 bases lay between the germline ends. Germline assignment: CDR1 MNHNS and CDR2 SASEGT. Overall study findings and caveats: Among thyroid clonotypes expanded above 0.001 frequency, most also appeared in blood.

Amplifying from RNA transcripts, the study obtained TCR beta CDR3 regions. HTBI primers primed a first-round RT-PCR, and a second-round multiplex PCR followed. TCRdb fed the multiplex PCR reads into MiXCR, producing one record per CDR3 protein. The sample carries about 480,000 distinct CDR3 sequences, approximately 14% recorded once. V is TRBV6-1 and J is TRBJ1-1; D is ambiguous. The sample taken for sequencing was blood. This TCR was sampled from a woman in her 30s with Graves' ophthalmopathy. The CDR3 nucleotides are TGTGCCACCACTCTGGGCGATTCGGCTGAAGCTTTCTTT. This encodes CATTLGDSAEAFF.